This T cell receptor (beta chain) was found in a study of T cells expressing NK-cell markers (dated by TCRdb to the early 2020s). The study in broad terms: In sorted CD3+CD56+NKG2C+, CD3+CD56+NKG2C- and CD3+CD56-NKG2C+ T-cell subsets from about 8 donors, TCR beta-chain repertoires were profiled. Of the eight sequenced donors, seven were found to be HCMV-seropositive and one was found to be HCMV-seronegative. All eight donors whose samples were sequenced were randomly selected healthy volunteers, three of them men and five women. Sequencing of the libraries produced 2 x 150 bp reads on Illumina HiSeq 2000/2500, MiSeq or NextSeq.

For sequencing, an Illumina HiSeq 2000 was employed. TCR beta cDNA libraries were prepared using 5'RACE template switching, which introduced a universal primer site and unique molecular identifiers. Synthesis of cDNA was primed from the TCR beta constant segment and was followed by two consecutive PCR amplification steps. In the original analysis: MIGEC was used to demultiplex reads and group the reads by UMI, and MiTCR was used to assemble and quantify clonotypes. To exclude erroneous sequences, any TCR cDNA sequence not supported by at least two reads was discarded. The tcR package was used for downstream repertoire analysis, and clonotypes were matched between fractions using CDR3 nucleotide sequence together with V segment. VDJmatch was used to annotate antigen specificity against VDJdb, with one amino acid substitution in CDR3 allowed. TCRdb reprocessed the reads, reporting each CDR3 protein sequence once and no DNA. The V and J calls and clone size are TCRdb's, not the authors'. The sample table includes 200,000 to 300,000 distinct CDR3 sequences. The top ten hold roughly 0.4% of the sample.

The CDR3, from cysteine to phenylalanine, totals 15 residues. No coding sequence is recorded. Per the germline V gene, KGHSH is the CDR1 and LQKENI is the CDR2. As for this clonotype: Its cognate antigen has yet to be identified.

HCMV serostatus was determined by detecting HCMV-specific IgG in serum with a commercial ELISA kit. Ficoll density gradient centrifugation was used to isolate peripheral blood mononuclear cells from blood. The paper as a whole reports these results and caveats: In several donors, the dominant CD3+CD56+NKG2C+ clonotypes were found to rank among the top 10 CD8+ clonotypes and to make up about 1.0-7.5% of CD8+ T cells. Those dominant clonotypes were again the most abundant among CD3+CD56-NKG2C+ cells in a handful of donors, at roughly 28.3-65%. It remained unclear whether the expanded NKG2C-expressing T cell clones were specific for HCMV antigens.

The chain is assembled from TRBV18 and TRBJ2-2. This TCR was recovered from a man younger than 35 in good health. Donor details come from another sample of the same person, matched by shared clones. The sequencing sample was made of blood T cells: a sorted CD56 or NKG2C T cell subset, CD4+ or CD8+ T cells, or bulk PBMC T cells (not recorded which). CDR3 region: CASSPPARLDGELFF.